A selection of T cell receptor beta chains follows, all from one sample in a study of control samples from healthy donors and cancer patients. TCRdb's copy holds only in-frame clones and misses some; the assay was immunoSEQ multiplex PCR. The sample data list under 200,000 clones. Sequenced input: blood. These receptors came from a woman in her 30s in good health. CDR3s include the opening cysteine and the closing phenylalanine or tryptophan. A D gene is named only where the DNA matches it firmly.

d_gene	v_gene	j_gene	CDR3aa	CDR3nt
TRBD1	TRBV3-1/TRBV3-2	TRBJ2-7	CASSPHLDRGSRERVYEQYF	TGTGCCAGCAGCCCCCATTTAGACAGGGGATCGCGAGAGAGGGTCTACGAGCAGTACTTC
.	TRBV5-1	TRBJ1-2	CASRALDLSNYGYTF	TGCGCCAGCAGAGCGTTAGACCTTTCTAACTATGGCTACACCTTC
.	TRBV7-9	TRBJ1-2	CASSSRLGLAYGYTF	TGTGCCAGCAGCTCGAGACTGGGGCTAGCTTATGGCTACACCTTC
.	TRBV10-3	TRBJ1-6	CAISDREGSPLHF	TGTGCCATCAGTGACAGGGAAGGTTCACCCCTCCACTTT
.	TRBV19	TRBJ1-5	CASSIQDGQPQHF	TGTGCCAGTAGTATCCAGGACGGACAGCCCCAGCATTTT
.	TRBV28	TRBJ1-5	CASSLPVISNQPQHF	TGTGCCAGCAGTTTACCAGTGATTAGCAATCAGCCCCAGCATTTT
.	TRBV5-1	TRBJ2-1	CASSLEYTGASYNEQFF	TGCGCCAGCAGCTTGGAATATACGGGGGCCTCCTACAATGAGCAGTTCTTC
.	TRBV4-1	TRBJ1-2	CASSQVGLGFYGYTF	TGCGCCAGCAGCCAAGTTGGGTTAGGGTTTTATGGCTACACCTTC
.	TRBV28	TRBJ2-2	CAGRQTRGTGELFF	TGTGCCGGGCGACAGACCCGGGGCACCGGGGAGCTGTTTTTT
.	TRBV29-1	TRBJ2-3	CSVRLAPRTDTQYF	TGCAGCGTTAGGCTAGCGCCTCGCACAGATACGCAGTATTTT
.	TRBV9	TRBJ1-4	CASSVVAGDEKLFF	TGTGCCAGCAGCGTAGTCGCAGGGGACGAAAAACTGTTTTTT
.	TRBV2	TRBJ1-2	CASSEVGTSNYGYTF	TGTGCCAGCAGTGAAGTCGGAACCTCTAACTATGGCTACACCTTC
.	TRBV9	TRBJ2-7	CASSGEGSTSSYEQYF	TGTGCCAGCAGCGGAGAGGGGAGTACCAGCTCCTACGAGCAGTACTTC
.	TRBV5-1	TRBJ2-1	CASSSYRGRNEQFF	TGCGCCAGCAGCTCCTACCGGGGGCGCAATGAGCAGTTCTTC
.	TRBV18	TRBJ1-4	CASSPNLVNEKLFF	TGTGCCAGCTCACCCAATTTGGTCAATGAAAAACTGTTTTTT
TRBD1	TRBV7-2	TRBJ1-5	CASGRTGSGQPQHF	TGTGCCAGCGGGAGGACAGGGTCCGGCCAGCCCCAGCATTTT
.	TRBV7-8	TRBJ1-1	CASSPITQMNTEAFF	TGTGCCAGCAGCCCGATTACACAGATGAACACTGAAGCTTTCTTT
.	TRBV5-6	TRBJ1-1	CASSLWGNGVTEAFF	TGTGCCAGCAGCTTATGGGGCAACGGGGTCACTGAAGCTTTCTTT
TRBD1	TRBV5-6	TRBJ1-1	CASSRTGTGGAFF	TGTGCCAGCAGCCGAACCGGGACAGGGGGAGCTTTCTTT
.	TRBV7-9	TRBJ1-2	CASSLESVRENYGYTF	TGTGCCAGCAGCTTAGAGTCGGTCAGGGAAAACTATGGCTACACCTTC